This entry lists 3 T cell receptor beta chains sequenced from one sample in a study of vaccination and CD4 T cells after COVID-19. The treatment is: roughly ten-day PBMC culture with coronavirus spike peptide pools or control peptides (ViraFEST assay). With the Oncomine TCR Beta short-read assay, DNA from cultured CD4+ T cells was sequenced. One entry per CDR3 protein, called by TCRdb with MiXCR from the PCR reads. The sample lists 9,300 or so distinct CDR3 sequences, about half occurring once. These receptors are not linked to any known antigen. The sequenced sample was CD4+ T cells from blood, cultured in vitro. The receptors here all came from a human donor who had recovered from COVID-19.

Note on this clonotype: A junction end diverges from the germline sequence, so it may reflect a read error. The chain recombines TRBV12-3 or TRBV12-4 with TRBJ1-2; maybe TRBD1 (5 bases). The CDR3 has 13 residues. Written as DNA, the CDR3 is TGTGCCAGCACCCCCAGCGGGGGGGTCGTTCGGTTCTTC. This gives the protein CASTPSGGVVRFF.

This rearrangement joins TRBV5-1 to TRBJ1-2; 10 bases match TRBD1. The CDR3 is made up of 16 amino acids. V shed 3 bases, J shed 5 bases, and the junction held 10 bases outside the gene matches. Germline assignment: CDR1 SGHRS and CDR2 YFSETQ. CDR3 bases: TGCGCCAGCAGCTCTGGGACAGGGGCCCTCTCTTATGGCTACACCTTC. This translates into CASSSGTGALSYGYTF.

The chain employs TRBV14 and TRBJ2-5; D call uncertain. V was cut by 1 base and J by 5 bases, with 8 bases left in between. Germline V gene data show CDR1 as SGHDN and CDR2 as FVKESK. The CDR3 has 13 residues. This CDR3 is CASSQGIGETQYF. The CDR3 bases are TGTGCCAGCAGCCAAGGGATCGGGGAGACCCAGTACTTC.